One and the same sample provided the 27 T cell receptor beta chains below, sequenced in a study of blood T cell repertoires in COVID-19. Sequencing was performed with immunoSEQ multiplex PCR; in TCRdb, only in-frame clones are kept and a portion is missing. The sample has about 76,000 clones, roughly 89% seen once. Sequenced material: peripheral blood. The receptors were gathered from a human donor in a cohort sampled during active COVID-19.

V and J are TRBV20-1 and TRBJ1-1; D call uncertain. V was cut by 5 bases and J by 0 bases, with 10 bases left in between. The CDR3 covers 13 residues. Germline V gene sequence: CDR1 DFQATT, CDR2 SNEGSKA (reference sequence). The CDR3 coding sequence is TGCAGTGCTGGTGGGCGGATGAACACTGAAGCTTTCTTT. Translating gives CSAGGRMNTEAFF.

The chain uses TRBV5-1 and TRBJ2-1; 11 nucleotides line up with TRBD2. The length of the CDR3 is 14 residues. CDR1 is SGHRS, CDR2 YFSETQ, per germline. V shed 1 base, J shed 7 bases, and the junction held 1 base outside the gene matches. In DNA, the CDR3 is TGCGCCAGCAGCTTGCCTAGCGGGGGGAATGAGCAGTTCTTC. This gives the protein CASSLPSGGNEQFF.

V and J are TRBV7-2 and TRBJ2-2; D may be TRBD2 (5 bases). The CDR3 length is 14 residues. The germline V gene has CDR1 SGHTA and CDR2 FQGNSA. Trimming pared 5 bases from V and 6 bases from J, leaving 13 bases between. CDR3 nucleotide sequence: TGTGCCAGCAGCCGGGAATCCTCTTCCGGGGAGCTGTTTTTT. Amino acid sequence: CASSRESSSGELFF.

The genes are TRBV11-3 and TRBJ2-1; D is perhaps TRBD1 (7 bases). This CDR3 spans 15 amino acids. The germline CDR1 and CDR2 sequences are SGHNT and YENEEA. With 5 bases removed from V and 4 bases from J, the gap between germline ends came to 15 bases. Here the CDR3 reads CASSQGGGSYNEQFF. The CDR3 DNA follows: TGTGCCAGCAGCCAAGGAGGGGGCTCATACAATGAGCAGTTCTTC.

Concerning this clone: The germline gene is not matched at one end of the junction; a read error may be the cause. The chain has TRBV7-7 and TRBJ2-5, with 12 bases identical to TRBD2. The germline CDR1 and CDR2 sequences are SSHAT and FNYEAQ (reference sequence). The CDR3 covers 16 residues. The CDR3 nucleotides read TGTGCTAGCAGCTTAGGGAGGACTAGCGGGGAAGAGACCCAGTACTTC. Protein product: CASSLGRTSGEETQYF.

The rearrangement links TRBV5-8 to TRBJ1-5; the D is unclear. V dropped 1 base and J dropped 9 bases, with 11 bases sitting between them. Germline V gene lookup returns CDR1 SGHTS and CDR2 YDEGEE. This CDR3 is 13 amino acids long. DNA for the CDR3: TGTGCCAGCAGCTTGATGGACGGGGTGCCCCAGCATTTT. This gives the protein CASSLMDGVPQHF.

This clone is a singleton in its sample. V gene TRBV3-1 (or the pseudogene TRBV3-2) combines with J gene TRBJ2-3; 8 bases line up with TRBD2. The junction had 7 bases not matched to a gene; V was cut back by 0 bases and J by 11 bases. The CDR3 loop spans 14 amino acids. Germline CDR1 and CDR2: LGHDT and YNNKEL (reference sequence). CDR3 coding DNA: TGTGCCAGCAGCCAAGATGAGAGCCGGGGGGGGCAGTATTTT. This gives the protein CASSQDESRGGQYF.

The rearrangement links TRBV10-3 to TRBJ2-1; tentatively, D is TRBD1 (5 bases). V shed 10 bases and J shed 2 bases, with 15 bases lying between them. CDR3 length: 14 amino acids. CDR1 and CDR2 (germline): ENHRY, SYGVKD. The CDR3 bases are TGTGCCACAAGCACAGGTGCCCCCTACAATGAGCAGTTCTTC. Residues: CATSTGAPYNEQFF.

The chain has TRBV6-2 or TRBV6-3 and TRBJ2-7, with 9 bases lining up with TRBD2. Trimming at V came to 5 bases and at J to 2 bases, leaving 7 bases not matched to a gene. The CDR3 sequence is 15 residues long. Germline CDR1 MNHEY, CDR2 SVGEGT. CDR3 in amino acids: CASSKLRGGAYEQYF. CDR3 bases: TGTGCCAGCAGTAAGCTGCGCGGGGGGGCCTACGAGCAGTACTTC.

This clone was counted a single time. CDR3 residues: CASGDRAEKLFF. The CDR3 DNA sequence: TGTGCCAGCGGGGACAGGGCTGAAAAACTGTTTTTT. This chain joins TRBV6-5 and TRBJ1-4; 9 positions agree with TRBD1. The CDR3 runs 12 residues. J was trimmed by 7 bases and V by 8 bases; bases with no gene match: 2. Germline V gene sequence: CDR1 MNHEY, CDR2 SVGAGI.

V and J are TRBV21-1 and TRBJ2-7; the D call of TRBD2 is as the table states it, not checked on the DNA. TRBV21-1 is a documented pseudogene. This CDR3 has 19 residues. The CDR3 bases are TGTGCCAGCAGCAAAGTAGGTCGGGGACTAGCGGGGGAGTACTACGAGCAGTACTTC. This codes for CASSKVGRGLAGEYYEQYF.

Comment on this clone: The same CDR3 is also encoded by other DNA sequences in this sample. The CDR3 DNA reads TGCAGCGTTGAGCGGGGGGAGACCCAGTACTTC. Its protein is CSVERGETQYF. V is TRBV29-1 and J is TRBJ2-5, with 7 bases identical to TRBD2. From germline, CDR1 is SQVTM and CDR2 ANQGSEA. The CDR3 consists of 11 residues. J was trimmed by 5 bases and V by 3 bases; bases with no gene match: 0.

The gene calls are TRBV5-1 and TRBJ1-3, with unresolved D. The CDR3 contains 14 residues. Germline CDR1 is SGHRS and CDR2 is YFSETQ. Trimming pared 4 bases from V and 0 bases from J, leaving 8 bases between. The CDR3 sequence is CASSQDTSGNTIYF. The DNA of the CDR3 is TGCGCCAGCAGCCAAGACACCTCTGGAAACACCATATATTTT. Using reference TRBV5-1 and TRBJ1-3 for the parts outside the CDR3, the full variable domain is KAGVTQTPRYLIKTRGQQVTLSCSPISGHRSVSWYQQTPGQGLQFLFEYFSETQRNKGNFPGRFSGRQFSNSRSEMNVSTLELGDSALYLCASSQDTSGNTIYFGEGSWLTVV.

The chain links TRBV9 to TRBJ1-1; 7 bases are shared with TRBD1. J was trimmed by 3 bases and V by 0 bases; bases with no gene match: 5. Germline V gene lookup returns CDR1 SGDLS and CDR2 YYNGEE. CDR3 length equals 15 residues. CDR3 nucleotides: TGTGCCAGCAGCGTAGAGGGGGCCGGGTACACTGAAGCTTTCTTT. It codes for CASSVEGAGYTEAFF. Supplemented by reference TRBV9 and TRBJ1-1, the full variable domain reads DSGVTQTPKHLITATGQRVTLRCSPRSGDLSVYWYQQSLDQGLQFLIQYYNGEERAKGNILERFSAQQFPDLHSELNLSSLELGDSALYFCASSVEGAGYTEAFFGQGTRLTVV.

This clone was counted a few times. The chain couples TRBV5-4 to TRBJ1-4; possible D gene TRBD1, 6 bases. Between the trimmed V and J ends, which lost 4 bases and 8 bases, there was a span of 15 bases. This CDR3 region has 14 residues. The germline CDR1 and CDR2 sequences are SGHNT and YYREEE (reference sequence). The DNA for the CDR3 is TGTGCCAGCAGCCTAGGCGGGGGCGGGGAAAAACTGTTTTTT. Protein product: CASSLGGGGEKLFF.

The chain joins TRBV6-5 to TRBJ2-7, with TRBD1 matching over 9 bases. This CDR3 is built from 14 residues. Germline CDR1 reads MNHEY; CDR2 reads SVGAGI. V was clipped by 8 bases and J by 5 bases; unmatched bases: 10. The CDR3 loop is CASGSGQGVNEQYF. The DNA for the CDR3 is TGTGCCAGCGGCTCGGGACAGGGAGTCAACGAGCAGTACTTC.

In this sample, this clone turned up once. The rearrangement uses TRBV3-1 (or the pseudogene TRBV3-2) and TRBJ1-5, with TRBD1 as a possible D gene (6 bases). This CDR3 spans 15 amino acids. V was shortened by 4 bases and J by 0 bases, with 10 bases between the two germline ends. Germline assignment: CDR1 LGHDT and CDR2 YNNKEL (reference sequence). The CDR3 sequence: CASSPAGASNQPQHF. CDR3 DNA sequence: TGTGCCAGCAGCCCCGCAGGGGCTAGCAATCAGCCCCAGCATTTT.

The chain combines TRBV10-3 with TRBJ2-2, with D possibly TRBD2 on 6 matching bases. Germline V CDR1 and CDR2: ENHRY, SYGVKD. V was pared by 10 bases and J by 2 bases, with 14 bases between. There are 14 residues in the CDR3. The CDR3 loop is CATRLAPNTGELFF. In DNA, the CDR3 is TGTGCCACTAGGCTAGCGCCAAACACCGGGGAGCTGTTTTTT.

V is TRBV16 and J is TRBJ1-6; a weak D match, TRBD1 (5 bases). The germline gives CDR1 KGHSY, CDR2 FQNENV. Trimming took off 0 bases at V and 3 bases at J, with 9 bases between the two ends. This CDR3 has 16 amino acids. The CDR3 reads CASSQSGAYYNSPLHF. CDR3 DNA: TGTGCCAGCAGCCAATCAGGGGCGTACTATAATTCACCCCTCCACTTT.

CDR3 in amino acids: CASSTGNPGEKLFF. CDR3 DNA: TGTGCCAGTAGTACCGGGAATCCAGGCGAAAAACTGTTTTTT. This chain links TRBV19 with TRBJ1-4; D remains unclear. The CDR3 is 14 amino acids. Germline CDR1 reads LNHDA; CDR2 reads SQIVND (reference sequence). Trimming pared 4 bases from V and 8 bases from J, leaving 14 bases between.

The gene calls are TRBV3-1 (or the pseudogene TRBV3-2) and TRBJ2-3; 9 bases map to TRBD1. V lost 5 bases, J lost 13 bases, and 13 bases stayed unmatched. This CDR3 has 14 amino acids. CDR1 is LGHDT and CDR2 is YNNKEL in the germline V gene (reference sequence). In DNA, the CDR3 is TGTGCCAGCAGCTACGACCGCCGGGACAGGGAGGAGTATTTT. Translating it yields CASSYDRRDREEYF.

The rearrangement joins TRBV6-2 or TRBV6-3 to TRBJ2-3, with a possible D match to TRBD2 (5 bases). The V and J ends lost 2 bases and 4 bases respectively, with 10 bases between them. The germline V gene encodes CDR1 MNHEY and CDR2 SVGEGT. CDR3 length: 14 amino acids. This chain's CDR3 is CASSYASKADTQYF. CDR3 nucleotides: TGTGCCAGCAGTTACGCTAGCAAGGCAGATACGCAGTATTTT.

The chain employs TRBV11-2 and TRBJ2-7, with 11 positions matching TRBD2. V trimming: 1 base; J trimming: 5 bases; junction bases outside the gene matches: 4. The CDR3 contains 15 residues. Per germline, CDR1 SGHAT and CDR2 FQNNGV. Here the CDR3 DNA reads TGTGCCAGCAGCTTAGTAGCGGGGGGGGAGCACGAGCAGTACTTC. Encoded protein: CASSLVAGGEHEQYF.

The rearrangement links TRBV2 to TRBJ2-2; 9 positions match TRBD1. This CDR3 region has 14 residues. The trim removed 5 bases at V and 7 bases at J, leaving 5 bases unmatched. Germline V gene data show CDR1 as SNHLY and CDR2 as FYNNEI. The CDR3 bases are TGTGCCAGCAGTTCCGGGACAGGGATCGGGGAGCTGTTTTTT. Residues: CASSSGTGIGELFF.

The chain recombines TRBV10-3 with TRBJ2-4; 7 nucleotides agree with TRBD2. V shed 8 bases and J 3 bases; nucleotides not matched to a gene: 7. CDR3 length: 14 amino acids. The germline V gene has CDR1 ENHRY and CDR2 SYGVKD. The CDR3 bases are TGTGCCATCTCTTCGGGGGACTACAAAAACATTCAGTACTTC. Translating gives CAISSGDYKNIQYF.

In this sample, this clone turned up a few times. The genes are TRBV5-8 and TRBJ1-4; 8 nucleotides agree with TRBD1. The CDR3 loop spans 15 amino acids. Looked up from germline, CDR1 is SGHTS and CDR2 is YDEGEE. J lost 7 bases, V lost 4 bases, and 9 bases had no gene match. DNA for the CDR3: TGTGCCAGCAGCCCCCCGGGACAGGTGTTTGAAAAACTGTTTTTT. The encoded protein is CASSPPGQVFEKLFF.

V gene TRBV21-1 combines with J gene TRBJ2-5; the table's D call, TRBD2, has no DNA check behind it. TRBV21-1 counts as a pseudogene. The CDR3 is 17 residues long. The CDR3 is CASSKWEVSRDQETQYF. CDR3 nucleotide sequence: TGTGCCAGCAGCAAATGGGAGGTATCAAGGGACCAAGAGACCCAGTACTTC.